Listed here are 30 T cell receptor beta chains from one sample, sequenced in a study of blood T cells in healthy people across ages. Then a second PCR, running roughly 7 to 11 cycles, was carried out with a sample-barcoded 5' primer and a J-beta primer mix. TCRdb itself ran the 5' RACE reads through MiXCR, one entry per CDR3 protein. The table records hundreds of thousands of distinct CDR3 sequences, about 51% of them present only once. Sequencing used blood. The receptors were gathered from a woman older than 75 in good health.

This chain connects TRBV4-3 to TRBJ2-6; D unresolved. The CDR3 extends over 16 amino acids. Trimming took off 0 bases at V and 2 bases at J, with 8 bases between the two ends. Looked up from germline, CDR1 is LGHNA and CDR2 is YSLEER. CDR3 nucleotide sequence: TGCGCCAGCAGCCAAGATCAAGGGACTGGGGCCAACGTCCTGACTTTC. Its translation: CASSQDQGTGANVLTF.

The chain recombines TRBV20-1 with TRBJ2-5; D might be TRBD1 (5 bases). Germline V gene data show CDR1 as DFQATT and CDR2 as SNEGSKA (reference sequence). The V end was cut by 7 bases, the J end by 0 bases, with 15 bases between. CDR3 length: 14 amino acids. The CDR3 DNA reads TGCAGTGGGAGTGAGTGGACAAACCAAGAGACCCAGTACTTC. This sequence encodes CSGSEWTNQETQYF.

This clonotype has only a few counts. The chain carries TRBV5-1 and TRBJ2-1; weak D call: TRBD2 (7 bases). Germline CDR1 SGHRS, CDR2 YFSETQ. V shed 0 bases and J shed 8 bases, with 12 bases lying between them. CDR3 size: 14 residues. CDR3 sequence reads: CASSLGAGADEQFF. The CDR3 bases are TGCGCCAGCAGCTTGGGGGCGGGGGCCGATGAGCAGTTCTTC.

Concerning this clonotype itself: A much larger clonotype is one base distant, so this may be a read error. The missing conserved phenylalanine or tryptophan at the end of this CDR3 makes a read error likely. This chain connects TRBV7-2 to TRBJ2-1; D uncertain. Germline CDR1 is SGHTA and CDR2 is FQGNSA. The CDR3 loop spans 15 amino acids. Trimming pared 3 bases from V and 2 bases from J, leaving 11 bases between. CDR3 nucleotide sequence: TGTGCCAGCAGCTTGTATGGCGGTACCTACAATGAGCAGTTCTTA. Its translation is CASSLYGGTYNEQFL.

This clonotype was detected a few times. The rearrangement links TRBV7-2 to TRBJ2-7; D unclear. V was cut by 1 base and J by 1 base, with 8 bases left in between. Looked up from germline, CDR1 is SGHTA and CDR2 is FQGNSA. CDR3 length: 14 residues. The CDR3 reads CASSLVTASYEQYF. CDR3 nucleotides: TGTGCCAGCAGCTTAGTCACTGCTTCCTACGAGCAGTACTTC.

On this clonotype itself: At one boundary the junction diverges from the germline segment, which might be a read error. CDR3 DNA sequence: TGCAGTGCCCCCAAACCAGGGAACGATAGTTCACCCCCCCACTTT. Translation gives CSAPKPGNDSSPPHF. The genes are TRBV20-1 and TRBJ1-6, with a possible D match to TRBD1 (5 bases). Germline V CDR1 and CDR2: DFQATT, SNEGSKA (reference sequence). The CDR3 extends over 15 amino acids.

This chain joins TRBV28 and TRBJ1-5; 8 nucleotides align to TRBD1. The CDR3 sequence is 15 residues long. Trimming removed 6 bases from V and 5 bases from J; junction bases left unmatched: 9. The germline gives CDR1 MDHEN, CDR2 SYDVKM. CDR3 region: CASSVGTGRDQPQHF. The CDR3 DNA sequence: TGTGCCAGCAGCGTAGGGACAGGAAGGGATCAGCCCCAGCATTTT.

The chain carries TRBV2 and TRBJ1-1; D might be TRBD1 (5 bases). The V end was cut by 4 bases, the J end by 6 bases, with 21 bases between. CDR1 is SNHLY, CDR2 FYNNEI, per germline. The CDR3 runs 16 residues. The CDR3 is CASSGGGGRRRAEAFF. DNA of the CDR3: TGTGCCAGCAGTGGGGGGGGAGGGAGGAGAAGGGCTGAAGCTTTCTTT.

V usage is TRBV4-2 and J usage is TRBJ1-6, with unresolved D. The V gene lost 1 base and the J gene lost 0 bases, with 4 bases spanning the gap. This CDR3 is built from 15 residues. CDR1 LGHNA and CDR2 YNFKEQ come from the germline V gene. The CDR3 region is CASSQVSSYNSPLHF. The CDR3 DNA sequence: TGTGCCAGCAGCCAAGTTAGCTCCTATAATTCACCCCTCCACTTT.

This clonotype was detected a few times. The chain carries TRBV9 and TRBJ2-2; 7 bases are a match to TRBD2. V trimming: 5 bases; J trimming: 0 bases; junction bases outside the gene matches: 4. Looked up from germline, CDR1 is SGDLS and CDR2 is YYNGEE. The CDR3 is 15 amino acids. The CDR3 reads CASSGTTANTGELFF. CDR3 nucleotides: TGTGCCAGCAGTGGGACTACAGCGAACACCGGGGAGCTGTTTTTT.

There are many counts of this clonotype. The V call is TRBV27, the J call TRBJ2-7, with 11 bases matching TRBD2. Trimming took 6 bases from V and 4 from J; bases not matched to a gene: 11. There are 16 residues in the CDR3. Germline loops: CDR1 MNHEY, CDR2 SMNVEV (reference sequence). This CDR3 is CASRGTSGPWRYEQYF. In nucleotides, the CDR3 is TGTGCCAGCAGGGGGACTAGCGGCCCGTGGAGATACGAGCAGTACTTC.

For this clonotype: A much larger clone sits a single nucleotide away, making a read error possible. The chain joins TRBV28 to TRBJ2-5; no clear D gene. Germline CDR1 and CDR2: MDHEN and SYDVKM. There are 12 residues in the CDR3. CDR3 sequence: CAGSIPGETQYF. The CDR3 DNA reads as TGTGCCGGCAGTATTCCCGGGGAGACCCAGTACTTC.

This clonotype has more than one count but fewer than ten. The CDR3 sequence is CASSPGTRLTSGANVLTF. The CDR3, as DNA: TGTGCCAGCAGCCCCGGGACAAGACTAACCTCTGGGGCCAACGTCCTGACTTTC. The chain recombines TRBV7-2 with TRBJ2-6, with D possibly being TRBD1 (6 bases). V lost 5 bases, J lost 0 bases, and 17 bases lay in between. The CDR3 has 18 residues. Germline lookup yields CDR1 SGHTA and CDR2 FQGNSA.

About this clonotype: A read error may produce the germline difference seen at one junction end. This rearrangement joins TRBV7-3 to TRBJ2-1, with a tentative D call TRBD2 (5 bases). The germline CDR1 and CDR2 sequences are SGHTA and FQGTGA. There are 16 residues in the CDR3. The CDR3 reads CASSQGGDKAYDEQFF. The CDR3 nucleotides are TGTGCCAGCAGCCAAGGAGGCGATAAGGCCTACGATGAGCAGTTCTTC.

This chain connects TRBV6-6 to TRBJ2-3; 8 bases agree with TRBD2. Germline CDR1 is MNHNY and CDR2 is SVGAGI (reference sequence). The CDR3 covers 15 residues. Trimming removed 8 bases from V and 6 bases from J; junction bases left unmatched: 13. CDR3 sequence reads: CASLDERGNLDTQYF. The CDR3 DNA sequence: TGTGCCAGCCTCGACGAGCGGGGGAATCTTGATACGCAGTATTTT.

This clonotype came up many times. The chain combines TRBV10-3 with TRBJ2-7; 7 nucleotides match TRBD1. Losses at the gene ends were 3 bases for V and 4 bases for J; bases not matched to a gene: 9. CDR1 is ENHRY, CDR2 SYGVKD, per germline. This CDR3 has 15 amino acids. CDR3 residues: CAISENQGVGYEQYF. Written as DNA, the CDR3 is TGTGCCATCAGTGAAAACCAGGGGGTAGGGTACGAGCAGTACTTC.

This clonotype occurred once. This could be a read error, since a much larger clone is one nucleotide away. The rearrangement links TRBV14 to TRBJ2-7; D call uncertain. V lost 4 bases, J lost 7 bases, and 14 bases lay in between. The CDR3 loop spans 13 amino acids. Germline CDR1 is SGHDN and CDR2 is FVKESK. The CDR3: CASSPQAYNEQYF. The CDR3 region has the DNA TGTGCCAGCAGCCCCCAAGCCTACAATGAGCAGTACTTC.

This chain connects TRBV5-1 to TRBJ2-1; the D gene is possibly TRBD2 (6 bases). Trimming left V 4 bases short and J 9 bases short, with 26 bases between. This CDR3 contains 17 residues. Germline V gives CDR1 SGHRS, CDR2 YFSETQ. DNA of the CDR3: TGCGCCAGCAGCCCGACCGCCGGTCGTGACGGGGGACCTGAGCAGTTCTTC. It specifies CASSPTAGRDGGPEQFF.

Only a few counts were recorded for this clonotype. An end of the junction does not agree with germline; a read error may underlie this. The rearrangement links TRBV12-3 or TRBV12-4 to TRBJ2-3; 13 positions match TRBD2. The CDR3 is 15 amino acids. The CDR3 DNA sequence: TGTGCCAGCAGGACTAGCGGGGGGTCCACAGGTACGCAGTATTTT. Translation: CASRTSGGSTGTQYF.

This chain connects TRBV3-1 to TRBJ1-1, with D tentatively TRBD1 (5 bases). Trimming removed 6 bases at V and 1 base at J, with 15 bases between. Germline-derived CDR1 and CDR2 are LGHDT and YNNKEL (reference sequence). This CDR3 region has 15 residues. This CDR3 is CASSQGETPNTEAFF. In nucleotides, the CDR3 is TGTGCCAGCAGTCAGGGAGAAACACCGAACACTGAAGCTTTCTTT. Full variable domain (outside the CDR3, taken from reference TRBV3-1 and TRBJ1-1): DTAVSQTPKYLVTQMGNDKSIKCEQNLGHDTMYWYKQDSKKFLKIMFSYNNKELIINETVPNRFSPKSPDKAHLNLHINSLELGDSAVYFCASSQGETPNTEAFFGQGTRLTVV.

This chain's CDR3 is CASSHLGQGAVRNIQYF. DNA for the CDR3: TGCGCCAGCAGCCACCTGGGACAGGGGGCTGTTCGGAACATTCAGTACTTC. This rearrangement joins TRBV4-3 to TRBJ2-4, with 12 bases matching TRBD1. The CDR3 is 17 amino acids. V gave up 3 bases and J gave up 7 bases; unmatched junction bases: 10. Germline CDR1 reads LGHNA; CDR2 reads YSLEER.

Regarding this clonotype: Germline is not matched at one junction end, which may reflect a read error. The genes are TRBV6-1 and TRBJ2-4; TRBD2 aligns across 7 bases. Germline V gene sequence: CDR1 MNHNS, CDR2 SASEGT. The CDR3 extends over 17 amino acids. CDR3 DNA sequence: TGTGCCAGCAGCGCCCTGGGGGGGGAGTCGGCCAAAACCATTCAGTACTTC. This encodes CASSALGGESAKTIQYF.

The V gene is TRBV7-2, the J gene TRBJ2-6, with D perhaps TRBD2 (6 bases). The ends were cut back, 2 bases at V and 1 base at J, with 12 bases in the middle. The CDR3 runs 17 residues. The V gene's germline CDR1 is SGHTA and CDR2 FQGNSA. For the CDR3, the DNA is TGTGCCAGCAGCTTATTCGGAGGGCATTCTGGGGCCAACGTCCTGACTTTC. It codes for CASSLFGGHSGANVLTF.

The chain employs TRBV20-1 and TRBJ2-4; TRBD2 matches at 8 bases. The germline gives CDR1 DFQATT, CDR2 SNEGSKA (reference sequence). The CDR3 contains 15 residues. Trimming took 3 bases from V and 7 from J; bases not matched to a gene: 11. CDR3 in amino acids: CSASDLGTSPNIQYF. CDR3 coding DNA: TGCAGTGCTAGTGATCTCGGGACTAGTCCCAACATTCAGTACTTC.

This clonotype has more than one count but fewer than ten. The V and J genes are TRBV7-2 and TRBJ1-2, with 7 bases fitting TRBD1. Germline V gene lookup returns CDR1 SGHTA and CDR2 FQGNSA. CDR3 length: 15 residues. Trimming took 6 bases from V and 2 from J; bases not matched to a gene: 9. The DNA of the CDR3 is TGTGCCAGCAGAAACCCAGCAGGGGGGAACTATGGCTACACCTTC. Translating gives CASRNPAGGNYGYTF.

The CDR3 DNA follows: TGTGCCAGCAGCTTATTATTCTCCTACGAGCAGTACTTC. This sequence encodes CASSLLFSYEQYF. The chain combines TRBV7-2 with TRBJ2-7; D remains ambiguous. Germline V CDR1 and CDR2: SGHTA, FQGNSA. Trimming stripped 2 bases from V and 0 bases from J, with 5 bases between. This CDR3 region has 13 residues.

The genes are TRBV10-3 and TRBJ1-5; possible D gene TRBD1, 6 bases. Per germline, CDR1 ENHRY and CDR2 SYGVKD. Deletions cut 4 bases from V and 3 bases from J, with 10 bases between. CDR3 length: 14 residues. For the CDR3, the DNA is TGTGCCATCAGTGCCGACAGGACCAATCAGCCCCAGCATTTT. It specifies CAISADRTNQPQHF.

As to this clonotype: The junction departs from the called germline gene at one end, perhaps through a read error. The J gene is TRBJ2-3, the V gene TRBV12-3 or TRBV12-4, with D unclear. This CDR3 comprises 14 residues. The CDR3, as DNA: TGTGCCAGCAGTTCCAGATTGAGTGCAGATACGCAATATTTC. It codes for CASSSRLSADTQYF.

This clonotype has just a few counts. V usage is TRBV27 and J usage is TRBJ1-2; tentatively, D is TRBD1 (5 bases). V was trimmed by 6 bases and J by 0 bases, leaving 17 bases between them. Germline CDR1 MNHEY, CDR2 SMNVEV (reference sequence). This CDR3 has 16 amino acids. In nucleotides, the CDR3 is TGTGCCAGCAGGTGGAGCGGGGGGGGAGCTAACTATGGCTACACCTTC. Protein: CASRWSGGGANYGYTF.

This chain connects TRBV7-2 to TRBJ1-5, with D uncertain. The germline CDR1 and CDR2 sequences are SGHTA and FQGNSA. V lost 3 bases and J lost 7, with 13 bases in between. The CDR3 loop spans 14 amino acids. CDR3 nucleotides: TGTGCCAGCAGCTTTTCGTCGGGGAACCAGCCCCAGCATTTT. It is translated as CASSFSSGNQPQHF.